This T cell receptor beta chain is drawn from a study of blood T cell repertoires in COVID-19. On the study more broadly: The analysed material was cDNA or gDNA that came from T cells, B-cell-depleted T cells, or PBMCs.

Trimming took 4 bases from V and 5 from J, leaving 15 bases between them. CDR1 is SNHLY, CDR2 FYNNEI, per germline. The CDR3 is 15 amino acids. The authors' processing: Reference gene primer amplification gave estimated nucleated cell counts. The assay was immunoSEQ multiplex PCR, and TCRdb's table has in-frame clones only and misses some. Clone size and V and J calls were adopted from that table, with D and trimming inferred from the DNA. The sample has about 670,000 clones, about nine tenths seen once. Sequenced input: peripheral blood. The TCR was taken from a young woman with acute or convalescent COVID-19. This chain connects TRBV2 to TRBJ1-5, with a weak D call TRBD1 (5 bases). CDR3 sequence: CASSGGPGGYQPQHF. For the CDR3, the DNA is TGTGCCAGCAGTGGAGGTCCCGGGGGATATCAGCCCCAGCATTTT.